The 12 T cell receptor beta chains given below trace back to one sample, sequenced in a study of radiation and T cells in renal cell carcinoma. The protocol was immunoSEQ multiplex PCR, while the TCRdb copy is restricted to in-frame clones and leaves out a portion. The sample includes 140,000 or so clones, around nine tenths of them seen just once. Specified time point: blood 4 weeks post-SBRT, at nephrectomy. Stated treatment: 15 Gy SBRT to primary tumor, nephrectomy 4 weeks later. This sample comprised blood, obtained from a patient whose treatment included radiotherapy and nephrectomy. The receptors were sampled from a woman aged 45-59 years with renal cell carcinoma.

This clone was recorded only once. The chain employs TRBV6-1 and TRBJ1-2; 8 nucleotides agree with TRBD1. The ends lost 1 base at V and 4 bases at J; junction bases unmatched: 5. CDR1 is MNHNS, CDR2 SASEGT, per germline. CDR3 length equals 15 residues. Here the CDR3 DNA reads TGTGCCAGCAGTGAAGAGGGGACAGGTCTCTATGGCTACACCTTC. Encoded protein: CASSEEGTGLYGYTF.

The V call is TRBV7-8, the J call TRBJ1-1; 7 bases are a match to TRBD1. V lost 1 base and J lost 10; bases outside the gene matches: 3. The length of the CDR3 is 12 residues. CDR1 is SGHVS, CDR2 FQNEAQ, per germline. CDR3 region: CASSLDQGGAFF. The DNA for the CDR3 is TGTGCCAGCAGCTTAGACCAGGGGGGAGCTTTCTTT. Full variable domain (missing parts from reference TRBV7-8 and TRBJ1-1): GAGVSQSPRYKVAKRGQDVALRCDPISGHVSLFWYQQALGQGPEFLTYFQNEAQLDKSGLPSDRFFAERPEGSVSTLKIQRTQQEDSAVYLCASSLDQGGAFFGQGTRLTVV.

The chain uses TRBV6-6 and TRBJ2-7; 7 positions agree with TRBD2. Per the germline V gene, CDR1 is MNHNY and CDR2 is SVGAGI (reference sequence). CDR3 length: 15 residues. Trimming took 5 bases from V and 4 from J; bases not matched to a gene: 11. The CDR3: CASSPTREILYEQYF. The CDR3 nucleotides read TGTGCCAGCAGTCCGACGCGGGAGATCCTGTACGAGCAGTACTTC.

The V and J genes are TRBV11-2 and TRBJ2-3; D gene unclear. V lost 5 bases and J lost 0, with 12 bases in between. The CDR3 runs 15 residues. Per germline, CDR1 SGHAT and CDR2 FQNNGV. The CDR3: CASSINRLSTDTQYF. CDR3 in DNA: TGTGCCAGCAGCATAAATAGGCTTAGCACAGATACGCAGTATTTT.

The chain employs TRBV27 and TRBJ1-5, with TRBD1 matching over 7 bases. CDR1 and CDR2 (germline): MNHEY, SMNVEV (reference sequence). The junction had 11 bases not matched to a gene; V was cut back by 10 bases and J by 2 bases. The CDR3 extends over 15 amino acids. This chain's CDR3 is CATRDSPIGNQPQHF. Written as DNA, the CDR3 is TGTGCCACCCGGGACAGCCCCATCGGCAATCAGCCCCAGCATTTT.

The chain has TRBV11-2 and TRBJ1-1; D is ambiguous. Germline V gives CDR1 SGHAT, CDR2 FQNNGV. CDR3 length: 11 amino acids. Trimming left V 0 bases short and J 5 bases short, with 1 base between. CDR3 bases: TGTGCCAGCAGCTTAGATACTGAAGCTTTCTTT. Encoded protein: CASSLDTEAFF.

The chain combines TRBV6-6 with TRBJ2-1, with D maybe TRBD2 (7 bases). This CDR3 contains 14 residues. Germline CDR1 and CDR2: MNHNY and SVGAGI (reference sequence). Trimming cost V 2 bases and J 6 bases, with 11 bases left between them. The CDR3 bases are TGTGCCAGCAGTTACAGGAGGGGGGGCAATGAGCAGTTCTTC. Amino acid sequence: CASSYRRGGNEQFF.

V and J are TRBV5-1 and TRBJ2-7, with D possibly matching TRBD1 (5 bases). V lost 2 bases to trimming and J lost 3 bases, with 18 bases between them. The CDR3 is 16 amino acids. The germline V gene has CDR1 SGHRS and CDR2 YFSETQ. The CDR3 loop is CASSFLYRTYHYEQYF. CDR3 nucleotides: TGCGCCAGCAGCTTTCTTTATCGGACATATCACTACGAGCAGTACTTC.

The gene calls are TRBV25-1 and TRBJ2-1, with TRBD2 identical over 7 bases. The CDR3 is made up of 14 amino acids. The ends lost 1 base at V and 10 bases at J; junction bases unmatched: 7. Germline lookup yields CDR1 MGHDK and CDR2 SYGVNS. In DNA form, the CDR3 reads TGTGCCAGCAGTGAATCTAGCGGACGGACCGAGCAGTTCTTC. This translates into CASSESSGRTEQFF.

The rearrangement links TRBV25-1 to TRBJ2-7; 7 bases are shared with TRBD1. CDR3 size: 12 residues. The junction had 8 bases not matched to a gene; V was cut back by 8 bases and J by 7 bases. CDR1 MGHDK and CDR2 SYGVNS come from the germline V gene. CDR3 sequence: CASRQGFGEQYF. CDR3 sequence (DNA): TGTGCCAGCCGACAGGGTTTCGGAGAGCAGTACTTC.

This clone appeared many times. The chain links TRBV20-1 to TRBJ2-1; the D gene is possibly TRBD2 (5 bases). Germline lookup yields CDR1 DFQATT and CDR2 SNEGSKA (reference sequence). This CDR3 is built from 10 residues. Trimming took 6 bases from V and 5 from J, leaving 5 bases between them. The CDR3 DNA sequence: TGCAGTGCCGGGAACAATGAGCAGTTCTTC. Its protein is CSAGNNEQFF.

This chain uses TRBV5-5 with TRBJ2-5, with a tentative D call TRBD2 (5 bases). The germline gives CDR1 SGHKS, CDR2 YYEKEE (reference sequence). V lost 0 bases, J lost 5 bases, and 20 bases lay in between. The CDR3 sequence is 17 residues long. For the CDR3, the DNA is TGTGCCAGCAGCTTGGTTTTTCTGAAGAAAAGAGGGGAGACCCAGTACTTC. Its protein product is CASSLVFLKKRGETQYF.